The 10 T cell receptor beta chains below were found in one sample sequenced in a study of CD8 T cells in Susac syndrome. RNA totalling roughly 0.45 to 1 ug underwent reverse transcription with random hexamers. MiXCR, applied by TCRdb to the immunoSEQ multiplex PCR reads, yields one record per CDR3 protein. The data hold hundreds of thousands of distinct CDR3 sequences, with around 83% observed a single time. Sequenced: CD8+ T cells from PBMCs. The receptors originated from a human donor with multiple sclerosis.

The CDR3 spells CSASPTGLNTEAFF. The CDR3 region has the DNA TGCAGTGCTAGCCCGACAGGGTTGAACACTGAAGCTTTCTTT. The chain employs TRBV20-1 and TRBJ1-1; TRBD1 matches 7 bases. CDR1 DFQATT and CDR2 SNEGSKA come from the germline V gene (reference sequence). The CDR3 is made up of 14 amino acids. Trimming removed 3 bases from V and 0 bases from J; junction bases left unmatched: 4.

V usage is TRBV19 and J usage is TRBJ1-1; 7 bases map to TRBD1. CDR3 length equals 15 residues. V lost 8 bases to trimming and J lost 1 base; unmatched junction nucleotides: 10. Germline CDR1 is LNHDA and CDR2 is SQIVND (reference sequence). The CDR3 spells CASFTLGQWNTEAFF. CDR3 nucleotides: TGTGCCAGTTTCACGTTGGGACAGTGGAACACTGAAGCTTTCTTT.

The chain joins TRBV25-1 to TRBJ1-2; 11 bases map to TRBD1. With V trimmed by 4 bases and J by 2 bases, 6 bases remained unmatched. The CDR3 length is 16 residues. Germline-derived CDR1 and CDR2 are MGHDK and SYGVNS. This CDR3 reads CASSADRGLKNYGYTF. The CDR3 DNA reads as TGTGCCAGCAGTGCGGACAGGGGGCTGAAAAACTATGGCTACACCTTC.

The chain has TRBV6-1 and TRBJ2-7, with D perhaps matching TRBD2 (6 bases). The CDR3 loop spans 17 amino acids. Germline values: CDR1 MNHNS, CDR2 SASEGT. Trimming stripped 4 bases from V and 0 bases from J, with 19 bases between. The CDR3, as DNA: TGTGCCAGCAGTGTAATTAACTCGGCCGGGAGCTCCTACGAGCAGTACTTC. Protein sequence: CASSVINSAGSSYEQYF.

This sequence joins TRBV4-1 and TRBJ1-6; possible D gene TRBD1, 5 bases. Germline loops: CDR1 MGHRA, CDR2 YSYEKL. V lost 6 bases and J 9 bases, leaving 9 bases between the germline ends. The CDR3 spans 12 residues. CDR3 in amino acids: CASRRTGSPLHF. The CDR3 DNA follows: TGCGCCAGCAGGCGCACAGGTTCACCCCTCCACTTT.

The chain links TRBV27 to TRBJ1-2; 7 nucleotides align to TRBD1. There are 14 residues in the CDR3. Germline V gene lookup returns CDR1 MNHEY and CDR2 SMNVEV (reference sequence). Germline trimming cut 6 bases from V and 4 bases from J; bases unmatched to any gene: 8. The CDR3 nucleotides read TGTGCCAGCAGCCCGGGACAGTTCGGCTATGGCTACACCTTC. Protein: CASSPGQFGYGYTF.

V usage is TRBV30 and J usage is TRBJ1-3, with D hard to call. V was trimmed by 4 bases and J by 3 bases, leaving 16 bases between them. Germline CDR1 is GTSNPN and CDR2 is SVGIG (reference sequence). The CDR3 has 15 residues. CDR3 nucleotides: TGTGCCTGGACACCTTTCAGCGGAGATGGAAACACCATATATTTT. Protein: CAWTPFSGDGNTIYF.

The CDR3: CSARSQGASGYTEAFF. CDR3 coding DNA: TGCAGTGCTAGATCACAGGGGGCTTCGGGCTACACTGAAGCTTTCTTT. This chain links TRBV20-1 with TRBJ1-1; 9 nucleotides align to TRBD1. CDR1 DFQATT and CDR2 SNEGSKA come from the germline V gene (reference sequence). V trimming: 2 bases; J trimming: 3 bases; junction bases outside the gene matches: 10. The CDR3 totals 16 residues.

The chain carries TRBV9 and TRBJ1-1; possible D gene TRBD1, 5 bases. The germline V gene encodes CDR1 SGDLS and CDR2 YYNGEE. The CDR3 totals 14 residues. The ends were cut back, 0 bases at V and 5 bases at J, with 11 bases in the middle. CDR3 in DNA: TGTGCCAGCAGCGTAGCTGGGGGGTTGACTGAAGCTTTCTTT. Its translation is CASSVAGGLTEAFF.

V gene TRBV28 combines with J gene TRBJ2-7; 8 positions agree with TRBD1. Germline loops: CDR1 MDHEN, CDR2 SYDVKM. This CDR3 is 15 amino acids long. The ends lost 6 bases at V and 0 bases at J; junction bases unmatched: 7. The CDR3: CASSENRGYSYEQYF. The DNA of the CDR3 is TGTGCCAGCAGCGAAAACAGGGGGTACTCCTACGAGCAGTACTTC.